The clone carrying this T cell receptor beta chain was seen only a few times. The antigen remains undetermined. The CDR3 is made up of 13 amino acids. The V end lost 3 bases, the J end lost 3 bases, and 9 bases lay between the germline ends. The germline gives CDR1 SGHVS, CDR2 FQNEAQ. All donors provided no fewer than one pre-ART and no fewer than two post-ART PBMC samples. These data come from a study of long-term antiretroviral therapy in people with HIV. Study outcomes and limitations: At every time point, clones expanded before ART dominated the repertoire. Information on adherence, resistance and therapy changes was unavailable.

Assay version v3.0 of immunoSEQ was used, and it was run at survey level. Assay: immunoSEQ multiplex PCR; the TCRdb copy retains only in-frame clones and omits some. Here the sample spans about 25,000 clones, 70% to 90% being singletons. The receptor was isolated from a man aged 25-45 years with HIV. The starting material was unsorted PBMCs, obtained around 4.5 years after starting antiretroviral therapy. The V call is TRBV7-8, the J call TRBJ2-7; D gene unclear. DNA for the CDR3: TGTGCCAGCAGCTTTGACAAGGACTACGAGCAGTACTTC. It translates to CASSFDKDYEQYF.